This TCR beta chain was recorded in a study of T-cell reconstitution after alpha-beta-depleted transplantation in children. General study points: A year had passed since transplant, and T-cell counts and diversity by then came mostly from newly produced T cells. After transplant, at about two months, alpha-beta T cells were reportedly derived from several hundred expanded graft clones.

This CDR3 spans 13 amino acids. Trimming stripped 6 bases from V and 12 bases from J, with 18 bases between. The germline gives CDR1 MDHEN, CDR2 SYDVKM. TCRbeta library construction was performed incorporating unique molecular identifiers. TCRdb reprocessed the PCR reads via MiXCR and lists one record per CDR3 protein. The sample lists hundreds of thousands of distinct CDR3 sequences; 13% were seen once. This clonotype has just a few counts. The antigen remains unidentified. The chain couples TRBV28 to TRBJ2-4, with D possibly matching TRBD1 (6 bases). The specimen comprised PBMCs, mostly from graft donor cells, sampled 360 days after TCRalphabeta/CD19-depleted stem cell transplant. The sequence came from a male patient younger than 18 who had a stem cell transplant for acute myeloid leukemia, so the T cells may come from the graft donor. CDR3 in amino acids: CASRTFTGRNQYF. The CDR3 DNA reads as TGTGCCAGCAGAACTTTTACAGGGAGAAATCAGTACTTC.